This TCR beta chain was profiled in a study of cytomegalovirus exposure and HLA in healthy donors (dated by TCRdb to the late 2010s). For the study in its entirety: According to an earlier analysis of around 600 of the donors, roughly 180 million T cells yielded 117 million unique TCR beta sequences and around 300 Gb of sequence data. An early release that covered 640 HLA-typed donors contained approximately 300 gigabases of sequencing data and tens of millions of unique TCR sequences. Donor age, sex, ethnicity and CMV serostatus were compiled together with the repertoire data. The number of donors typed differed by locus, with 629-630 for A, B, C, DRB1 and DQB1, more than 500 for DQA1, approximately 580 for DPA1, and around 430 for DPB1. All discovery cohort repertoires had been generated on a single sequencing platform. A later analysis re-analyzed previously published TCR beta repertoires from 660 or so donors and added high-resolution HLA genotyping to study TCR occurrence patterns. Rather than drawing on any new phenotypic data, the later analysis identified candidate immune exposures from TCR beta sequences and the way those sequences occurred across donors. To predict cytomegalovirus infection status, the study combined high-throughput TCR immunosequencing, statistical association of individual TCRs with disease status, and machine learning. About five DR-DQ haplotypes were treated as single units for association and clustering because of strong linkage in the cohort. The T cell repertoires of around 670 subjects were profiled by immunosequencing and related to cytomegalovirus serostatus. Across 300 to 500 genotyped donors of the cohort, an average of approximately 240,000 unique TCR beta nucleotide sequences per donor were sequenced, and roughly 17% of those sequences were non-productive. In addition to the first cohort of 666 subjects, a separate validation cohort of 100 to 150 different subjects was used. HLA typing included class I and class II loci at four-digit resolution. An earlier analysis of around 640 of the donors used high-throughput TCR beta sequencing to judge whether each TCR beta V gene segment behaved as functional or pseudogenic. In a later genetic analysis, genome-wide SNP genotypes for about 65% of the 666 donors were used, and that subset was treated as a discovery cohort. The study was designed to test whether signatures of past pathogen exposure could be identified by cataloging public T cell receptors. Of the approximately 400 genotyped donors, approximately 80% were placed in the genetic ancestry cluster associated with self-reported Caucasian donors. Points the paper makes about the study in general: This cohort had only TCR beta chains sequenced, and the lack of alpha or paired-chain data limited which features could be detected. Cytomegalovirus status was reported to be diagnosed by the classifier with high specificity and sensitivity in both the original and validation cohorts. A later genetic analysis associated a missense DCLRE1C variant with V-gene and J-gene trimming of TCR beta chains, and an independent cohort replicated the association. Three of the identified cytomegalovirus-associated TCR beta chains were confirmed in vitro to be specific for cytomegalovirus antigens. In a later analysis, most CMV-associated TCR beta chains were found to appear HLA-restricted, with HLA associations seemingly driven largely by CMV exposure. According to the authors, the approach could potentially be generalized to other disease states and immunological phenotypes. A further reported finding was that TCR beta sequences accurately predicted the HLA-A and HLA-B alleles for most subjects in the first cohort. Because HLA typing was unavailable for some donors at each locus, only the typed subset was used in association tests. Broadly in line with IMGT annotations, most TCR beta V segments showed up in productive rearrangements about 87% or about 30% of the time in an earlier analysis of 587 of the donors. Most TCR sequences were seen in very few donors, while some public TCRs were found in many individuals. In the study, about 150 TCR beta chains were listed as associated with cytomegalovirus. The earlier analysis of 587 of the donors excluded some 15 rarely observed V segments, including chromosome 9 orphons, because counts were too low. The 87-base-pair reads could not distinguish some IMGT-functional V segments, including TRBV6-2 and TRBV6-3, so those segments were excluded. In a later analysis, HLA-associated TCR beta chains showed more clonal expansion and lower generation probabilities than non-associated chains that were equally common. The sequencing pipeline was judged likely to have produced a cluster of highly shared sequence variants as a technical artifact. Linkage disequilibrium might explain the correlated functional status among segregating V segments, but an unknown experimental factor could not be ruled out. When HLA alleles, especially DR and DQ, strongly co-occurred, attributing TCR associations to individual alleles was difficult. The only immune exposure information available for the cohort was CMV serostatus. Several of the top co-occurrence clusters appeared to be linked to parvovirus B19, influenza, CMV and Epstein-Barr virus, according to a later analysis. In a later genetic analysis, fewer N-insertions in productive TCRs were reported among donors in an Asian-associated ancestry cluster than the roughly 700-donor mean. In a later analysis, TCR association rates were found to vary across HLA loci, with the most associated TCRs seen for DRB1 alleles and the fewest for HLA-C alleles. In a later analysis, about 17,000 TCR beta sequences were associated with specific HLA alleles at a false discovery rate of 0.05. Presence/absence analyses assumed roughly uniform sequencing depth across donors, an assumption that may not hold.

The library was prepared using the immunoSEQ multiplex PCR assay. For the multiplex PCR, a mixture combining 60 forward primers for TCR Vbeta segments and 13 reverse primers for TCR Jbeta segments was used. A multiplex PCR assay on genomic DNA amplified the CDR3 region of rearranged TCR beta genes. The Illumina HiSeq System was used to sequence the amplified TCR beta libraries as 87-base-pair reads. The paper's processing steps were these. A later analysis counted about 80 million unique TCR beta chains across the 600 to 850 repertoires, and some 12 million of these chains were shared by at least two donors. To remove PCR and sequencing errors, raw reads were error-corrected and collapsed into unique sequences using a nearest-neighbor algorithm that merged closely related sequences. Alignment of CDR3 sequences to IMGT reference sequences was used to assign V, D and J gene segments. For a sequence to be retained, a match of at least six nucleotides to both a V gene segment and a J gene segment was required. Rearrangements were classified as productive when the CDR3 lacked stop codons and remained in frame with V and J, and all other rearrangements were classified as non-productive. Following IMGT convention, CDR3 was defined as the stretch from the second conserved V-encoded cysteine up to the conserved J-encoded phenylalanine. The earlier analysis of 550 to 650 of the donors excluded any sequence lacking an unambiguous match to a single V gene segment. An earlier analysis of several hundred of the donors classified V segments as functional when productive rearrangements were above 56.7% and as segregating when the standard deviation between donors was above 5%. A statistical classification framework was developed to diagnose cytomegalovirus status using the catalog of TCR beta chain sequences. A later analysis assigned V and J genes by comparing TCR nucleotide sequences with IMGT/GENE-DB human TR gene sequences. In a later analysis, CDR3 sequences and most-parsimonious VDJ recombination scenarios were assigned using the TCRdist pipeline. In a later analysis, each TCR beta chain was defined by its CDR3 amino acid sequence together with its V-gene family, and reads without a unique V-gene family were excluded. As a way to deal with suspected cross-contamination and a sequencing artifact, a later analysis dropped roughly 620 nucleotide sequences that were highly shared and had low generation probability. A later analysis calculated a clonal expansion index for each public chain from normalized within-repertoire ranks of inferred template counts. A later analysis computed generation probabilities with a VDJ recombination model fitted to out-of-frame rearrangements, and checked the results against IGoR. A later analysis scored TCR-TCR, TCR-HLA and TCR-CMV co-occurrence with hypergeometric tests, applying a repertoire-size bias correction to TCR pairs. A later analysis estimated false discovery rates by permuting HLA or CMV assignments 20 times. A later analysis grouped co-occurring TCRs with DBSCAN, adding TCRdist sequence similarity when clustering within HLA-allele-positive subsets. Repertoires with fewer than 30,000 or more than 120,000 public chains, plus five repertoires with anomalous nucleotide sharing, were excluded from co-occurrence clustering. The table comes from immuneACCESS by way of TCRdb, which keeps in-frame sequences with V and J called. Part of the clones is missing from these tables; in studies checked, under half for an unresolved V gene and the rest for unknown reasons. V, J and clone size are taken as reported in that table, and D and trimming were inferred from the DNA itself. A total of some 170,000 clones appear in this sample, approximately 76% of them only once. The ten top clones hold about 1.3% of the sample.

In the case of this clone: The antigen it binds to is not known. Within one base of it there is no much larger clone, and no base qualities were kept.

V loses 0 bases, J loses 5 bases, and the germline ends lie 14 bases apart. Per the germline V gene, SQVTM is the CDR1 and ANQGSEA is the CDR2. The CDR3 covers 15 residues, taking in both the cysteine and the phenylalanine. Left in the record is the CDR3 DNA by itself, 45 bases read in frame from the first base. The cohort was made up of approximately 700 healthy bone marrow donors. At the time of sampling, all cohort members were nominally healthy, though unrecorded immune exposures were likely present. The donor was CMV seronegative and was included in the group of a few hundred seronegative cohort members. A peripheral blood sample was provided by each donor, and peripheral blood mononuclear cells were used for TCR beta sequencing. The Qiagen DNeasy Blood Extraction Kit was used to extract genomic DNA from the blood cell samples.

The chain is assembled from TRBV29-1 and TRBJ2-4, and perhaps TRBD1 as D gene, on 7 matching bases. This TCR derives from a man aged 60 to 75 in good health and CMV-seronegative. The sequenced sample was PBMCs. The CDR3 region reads CSVEDPGGNQNIQYF. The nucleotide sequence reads TGCAGCGTTGAAGATCCAGGGGGGAACCAAAACATTCAGTACTTC. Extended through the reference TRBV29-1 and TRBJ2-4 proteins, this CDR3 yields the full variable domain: SAVISQKPSRDICQRGTSLTIQCQVDSQVTMMFWYRQQPGQSLTLIATANQGSEATYESGFVIDKFPISRPNLTFSTLTVSNMSPEDSSIYLCSVEDPGGNQNIQYFGAGTRLSVL.